A selection of T cell receptor beta chains follows, all from one sample in a study of T-cell memory formation after mild COVID-19. TCRdb independently ran MiXCR on the 5' RACE reads; one entry per CDR3 protein. The sample lists about 400,000 distinct CDR3 sequences, less than 25% occurring once. The sample taken for sequencing was PBMCs or a T cell subset sorted from them (not recorded which). These TCRs come from an adult woman who had mild COVID-19 (a few samples of this study predate the infection). Cell type and time point are not known. Both conserved end residues are part of each CDR3. Size is omitted from some rows. Given values are once, few, many or a class for expanded clones.

TRBV12-3/TRBV12-4,NA,CASRYRDRAMEAFF
TRBV12-3/TRBV12-4,few,CASSLSLGVANTGELFF
TRBV11-2,few,CASSLYRGQETQYF
TRBV27,NA,CASSFARGGNQPQHF
TRBV2,many,CASSGPGTGQPQHF
TRBV6-5,few,CASSYSAGVETQYF
TRBV6-6,few,CASSSPLGPAGDTQYF
TRBV5-1,NA,CASRGSGGLPETQYF
TRBV20-1,NA,CSARDGTGGAEAFF
TRBV18,few,CASSPPSFRGVEQYF
TRBV25-1,few,CASSEGGSFTDTQYF
TRBV29-1,NA,CSAWERTSAYNEQFF
TRBV10-3,NA,CAISESADISYGYTF
TRBV30,NA,CAWSTIPAEKLFF
TRBV7-6,few,CASSSNMLRQGGTQYF
TRBV12-3/TRBV12-4,NA,CASNYPGQGARGYTF
TRBV6-2/TRBV6-3,NA,CASSYSPGVGVSDNEQFF
TRBV10-3,once,CAIRNPGGTEAFF
TRBV12-3/TRBV12-4,NA,CASSPAWETAGGANVLTF
TRBV20-1,NA,CSAGISGIGNSPLHF
TRBV9,NA,CASSVAWTSGGYNEQFF
TRBV19,few,CASSMNSGGTDTQYF
TRBV5-5,few,CASTPEASPRGYTF
TRBV25-1,NA,CAIPMDGANTGELFF
TRBV24-1,few,CATGLGREQYF
TRBV5-1,NA,CASSLGVLFDYGYTF
TRBV12-3/TRBV12-4,many,CASRGTVNTEAFF
TRBV7-9,few,CASSFRDPGSPLHF
TRBV28,NA,CASMTGPDGELFF
TRBV30,NA,CAWSVLEGYYGYTF
TRBV11-2,few,CASSLHAGEAFF
TRBV6-2/TRBV6-3,few,CASRSYVGTSVTDTQYF
TRBV2,NA,CASRALYEQYF
TRBV6-5,NA,CASSLNQGYTEAFF
TRBV5-6,once,CASSYYERLNTEAFF
TRBV12-3/TRBV12-4,few,CASSTGARTDTQYF
TRBV24-1,few,CATSDSGQGPQSHYGYTF
TRBV29-1,many,CSVSRGYSNEQYF
TRBV24-1,NA,CATKQGAGTEAFF
TRBV29-1,NA,CSVRTPGGSYNEQFF
TRBV14,NA,CASSRGTGGSYGYTF
TRBV29-1,NA,CSVSAGANVLTF
TRBV27,NA,CASSTRDSGYTF
TRBV6-5,NA,CASSYYRTANGEQYF
TRBV14,NA,CASSQDIYGGRRNTIYF
TRBV7-9,NA,CASSLEYEGYTF
TRBV4-2,NA,CASSQVREREQYF
TRBV7-6,NA,CASSSALGQGGQPQHF
TRBV20-1,NA,CSVRLAGPYEQYF
TRBV15,NA,CATQGGSYEQYF
TRBV10-2,NA,CASSEGLRQGNTGELFF